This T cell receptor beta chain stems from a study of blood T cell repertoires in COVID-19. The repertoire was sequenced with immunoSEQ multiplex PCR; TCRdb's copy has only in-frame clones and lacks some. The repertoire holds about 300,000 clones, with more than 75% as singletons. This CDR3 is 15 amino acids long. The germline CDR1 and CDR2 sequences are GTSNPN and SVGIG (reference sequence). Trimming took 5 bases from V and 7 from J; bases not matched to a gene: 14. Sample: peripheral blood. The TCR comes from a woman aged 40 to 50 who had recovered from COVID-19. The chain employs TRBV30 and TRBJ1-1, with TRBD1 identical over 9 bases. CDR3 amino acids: CAWAQTRGQGIEAFF. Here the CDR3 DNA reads TGTGCCTGGGCGCAGACCCGGGGACAGGGAATTGAAGCTTTCTTT.